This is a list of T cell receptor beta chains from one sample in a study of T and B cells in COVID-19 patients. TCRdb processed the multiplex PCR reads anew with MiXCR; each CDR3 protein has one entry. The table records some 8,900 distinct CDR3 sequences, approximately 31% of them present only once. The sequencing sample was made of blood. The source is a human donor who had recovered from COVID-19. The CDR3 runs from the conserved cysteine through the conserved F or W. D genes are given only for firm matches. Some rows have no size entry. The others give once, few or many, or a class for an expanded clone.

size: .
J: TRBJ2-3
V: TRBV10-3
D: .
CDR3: CAISEGAGASTDTQYF
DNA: TGTGCCATCAGTGAGGGGGCAGGGGCTAGCACAGATACGCAGTATTTT

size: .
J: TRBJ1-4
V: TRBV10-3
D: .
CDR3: CAISDSGSNEKLFF
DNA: TGTGCCATCAGTGACTCTGGCAGTAATGAAAAACTGTTTTTT

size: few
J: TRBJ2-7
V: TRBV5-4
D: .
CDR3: CASSLAVAPYEQYF
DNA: TGTGCCAGCAGCTTGGCCGTAGCGCCCTACGAGCAGTACTTC

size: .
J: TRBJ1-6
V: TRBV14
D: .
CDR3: CASRRESSYNSPLHF
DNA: TGTGCCAGCAGAAGGGAGTCATCCTATAATTCACCCCTCCACTTT

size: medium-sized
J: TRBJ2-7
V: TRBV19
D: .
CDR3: CASSNLRYEQYF
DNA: TGTGCCAGTAGTAACCTCCGCTACGAGCAGTACTTC

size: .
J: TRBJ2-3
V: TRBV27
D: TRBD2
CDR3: CASSLTSGGDTQYF
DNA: TGTGCCAGCAGTTTAACTAGCGGGGGGGATACGCAGTATTTT

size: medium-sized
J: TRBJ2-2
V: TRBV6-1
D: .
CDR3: CASSLGGGPGELFF
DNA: TGTGCCAGCAGCCTAGGAGGGGGCCCCGGGGAGCTGTTTTTT

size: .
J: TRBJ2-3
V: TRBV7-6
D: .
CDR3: CASSFGGPSSTDTQYF
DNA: TGTGCCAGCAGCTTCGGGGGGCCATCTAGCACAGATACGCAGTATTTT

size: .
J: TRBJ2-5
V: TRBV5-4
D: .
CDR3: CASSRDLWETQYF
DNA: TGTGCCAGCAGCAGGGACTTATGGGAGACCCAGTACTTC

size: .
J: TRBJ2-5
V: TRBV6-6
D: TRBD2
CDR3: CASSFSFLAGGQETQYF
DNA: TGTGCCAGCAGTTTCTCTTTCCTAGCGGGGGGGCAAGAGACCCAGTACTTC

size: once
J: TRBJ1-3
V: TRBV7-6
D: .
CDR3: CASSLDPSSGNTIYF
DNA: TGTGCCAGCAGCTTAGACCCGAGCTCTGGAAACACCATATATTTT

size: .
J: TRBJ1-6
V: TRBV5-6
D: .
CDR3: CASSWARGSPLHF
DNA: TGTGCCAGCAGCTGGGCTCGGGGATCACCCCTCCACTTT

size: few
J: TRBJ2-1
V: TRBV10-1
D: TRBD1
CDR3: CASSESQGVGQFF
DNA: TGCGCCAGCAGTGAGTCACAGGGGGTTGGGCAGTTCTTC

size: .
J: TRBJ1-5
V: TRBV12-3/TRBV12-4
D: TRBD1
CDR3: CASSTGTGSNQPQHF
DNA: TGTGCCAGCAGTACCGGGACAGGAAGCAATCAGCCCCAGCATTTT

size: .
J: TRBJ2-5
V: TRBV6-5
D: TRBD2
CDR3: CASSYSFLAGGQETQYF
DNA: TGTGCCAGCAGTTACTCTTTCCTAGCGGGGGGGCAAGAGACCCAGTACTTC

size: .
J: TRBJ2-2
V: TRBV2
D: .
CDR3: CASSEGVTGELFF
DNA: TGTGCCAGCAGTGAAGGAGTCACCGGGGAGCTGTTTTTT

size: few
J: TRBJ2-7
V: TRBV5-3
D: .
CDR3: CARSLEASPSSSYEQYF
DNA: TGTGCCAGAAGCTTGGAGGCCAGCCCCTCCAGCTCCTACGAGCAGTACTTC

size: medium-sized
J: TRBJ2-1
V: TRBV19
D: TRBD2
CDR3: CASSIAAGGGDEQFF
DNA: TGTGCCAGTAGTATAGCAGCGGGGGGGGGGGATGAGCAGTTCTTC

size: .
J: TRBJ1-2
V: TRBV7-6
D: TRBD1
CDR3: CASSPVPGTGASNYGYTF
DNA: TGTGCCAGCAGCCCCGTCCCCGGGACAGGGGCTTCAAACTATGGCTACACCTTC

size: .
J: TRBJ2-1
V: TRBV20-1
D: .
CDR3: CSAREASYNEQFF
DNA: TGCAGTGCTAGAGAAGCCAGCTACAATGAGCAGTTCTTC